This TCR beta chain was profiled in a study of B cell selection in AIRE deficiency. TCRdb's table, derived via immunoSEQ multiplex PCR, lists solely in-frame clones and lacks some. This table has around 26,000 clones, 92% appearing once. A remark on this clone: What it recognizes is unknown.

The regulatory T cell sort gate was CD4+CD25hiCD127low/negative. Findings and limits, study-wide: Only 9.3% of over 3,000 shared Treg sequences were patient-specific; roughly 30% healthy-specific. About a third of healthy-shared Treg TCRbeta sequences appeared in patient Tconv cells. Patient Tconv and Treg cells showed healthy-like TCRBV usage, CDR3 length, diversity. Shared Treg sequences had shorter CDR3s, biased toward rearrangements with few non-templated insertions.

Germline CDR1 and CDR2: KGHSH and LQKENI. The V and J ends lost 2 bases and 7 bases respectively, with 12 bases between them. This CDR3 spans 15 amino acids. Sequencing used CD4+CD25+ Tregs sorted from PBMCs. V and J are TRBV18 and TRBJ1-6, with a tentative D call TRBD1 (5 bases). This receptor was obtained from a human donor in good health. CDR3: CASSPGQGWNSPLHF. For the CDR3, the DNA is TGTGCCAGCTCACCAGGGCAGGGTTGGAATTCACCCCTCCACTTT. The full variable domain, with the rest looked up from reference TRBV18 and TRBJ1-6, is NAGVMQNPRHLVRRRGQEARLRCSPMKGHSHVYWYRQLPEEGLKFMVYLQKENIIDESGMPKERFSAEFPKEGPSILRIQQVVRGDSAAYFCASSPGQGWNSPLHFGNGTRLTVT.